This record covers a single T cell receptor (beta chain). Its target is not known. Use of 60 Vbeta and 13 Jbeta primers characterized the PCR. Measured with immunoSEQ multiplex PCR; TCRdb has only the in-frame clones, and not every one. This table has 100,000 to 150,000 clones, approximately 78% appearing once. This entry comes from a study of cytomegalovirus exposure and HLA in healthy donors. Each donor was healthy, and each was a bone marrow donor. Overall study findings and caveats: Later analysis reportedly placed an Asian-associated ancestry cluster below the approximately 700-donor mean in N-insertions.

This receptor was obtained from a female donor in good health and CMV-seronegative. The sample comprised PBMCs.

CDR3 nucleotides: TGTGCCAGCTCTCGGGACTCCCAAGAGACCCAGTACTTC. It is translated as CASSRDSQETQYF. The gene calls are TRBV18 and TRBJ2-5; possible D gene TRBD2, 6 bases. Germline assignment: CDR1 KGHSH and CDR2 LQKENI. The V end was cut by 6 bases, the J end by 1 base, with 9 bases between. This CDR3 region has 13 residues.